A selection of T cell receptor beta chains follows, all from one sample in a study of T-cell memory formation after mild COVID-19. Using its own MiXCR run on the 5' RACE reads, TCRdb lists one record per CDR3 protein. This table has about 400,000 distinct CDR3 sequences, about a sixth appearing once. Input material: PBMCs or a T cell subset sorted from them (not recorded which). Receptor source: a man aged 18 to 35 who had mild COVID-19 (a few samples of this study predate the infection). Cell type and time point are not known. Both conserved end residues are part of each CDR3. Fields, in order: V gene, J gene, D gene, clone size, CDR3 protein, CDR3 DNA. A D gene is named only where the DNA matches it firmly. The size of a clone is reported for some rows only, either as once, few or many, or as a class for expanded clones.

v_gene: TRBV19
j_gene: TRBJ1-5
d_gene: -
abundance: -
CDR3aa: CASSATVSNQPQHF
CDR3nt: TGTGCCAGTAGTGCGACCGTGAGCAATCAGCCCCAGCATTTT

v_gene: TRBV5-1
j_gene: TRBJ1-2
d_gene: TRBD1
abundance: -
CDR3aa: CASSWTGPYGYTF
CDR3nt: TGCGCCAGCAGCTGGACAGGTCCCTATGGCTACACCTTC

v_gene: TRBV2
j_gene: TRBJ1-2
d_gene: -
abundance: few
CDR3aa: CASSGGVQGRGYTF
CDR3nt: TGTGCCAGCAGTGGTGGGGTACAGGGAAGAGGCTACACCTTC

v_gene: TRBV7-9
j_gene: TRBJ1-2
d_gene: -
abundance: few
CDR3aa: CASSPGWNYGYTF
CDR3nt: TGTGCCAGCAGCCCCGGATGGAACTATGGCTACACCTTC

v_gene: TRBV24-1
j_gene: TRBJ2-1
d_gene: -
abundance: -
CDR3aa: CATSDGSGPSYNEQFF
CDR3nt: TGTGCCACCAGTGACGGTAGCGGACCCTCCTACAATGAGCAGTTCTTC

v_gene: TRBV4-3
j_gene: TRBJ2-3
d_gene: -
abundance: -
CDR3aa: CASSQDTFTDTQYF
CDR3nt: TGCGCCAGCAGCCAAGATACCTTCACAGATACGCAGTATTTT

v_gene: TRBV7-9
j_gene: TRBJ2-1
d_gene: TRBD2
abundance: -
CDR3aa: CASSLFRELADNEQFF
CDR3nt: TGTGCCAGCAGCTTATTTCGGGAACTAGCGGACAATGAGCAGTTCTTC

v_gene: TRBV12-3/TRBV12-4
j_gene: TRBJ2-3
d_gene: -
abundance: -
CDR3aa: CASTEAQGGAGTQYF
CDR3nt: TGTGCCAGCACCGAGGCACAGGGAGGGGCCGGTACGCAGTATTTT

v_gene: TRBV5-1
j_gene: TRBJ2-3
d_gene: TRBD2
abundance: many
CDR3aa: CASSLSGTSTDTQYF
CDR3nt: TGCGCCAGCAGCTTAAGCGGGACCAGCACAGATACGCAGTATTTT

v_gene: TRBV29-1
j_gene: TRBJ2-5
d_gene: -
abundance: -
CDR3aa: CSVRIGLETQYF
CDR3nt: TGCAGCGTTAGGATAGGGTTAGAGACCCAGTACTTC

v_gene: TRBV7-9
j_gene: TRBJ2-5
d_gene: -
abundance: few
CDR3aa: CASSLGWTVQETQYF
CDR3nt: TGTGCCAGCAGCTTAGGTTGGACGGTACAAGAGACCCAGTACTTC

v_gene: TRBV29-1
j_gene: TRBJ1-2
d_gene: TRBD1
abundance: few
CDR3aa: CSVEAGQGHGYTF
CDR3nt: TGCAGCGTTGAGGCGGGACAGGGGCATGGCTACACCTTC

v_gene: TRBV10-3
j_gene: TRBJ1-2
d_gene: -
abundance: few
CDR3aa: CAISENGRYGYTF
CDR3nt: TGTGCCATCAGTGAGAACGGAAGATATGGCTACACCTTC

v_gene: TRBV5-6
j_gene: TRBJ2-1
d_gene: TRBD1
abundance: -
CDR3aa: CASSLIGGSGTGEFF
CDR3nt: TGTGCCAGCAGCTTGATCGGGGGGTCCGGGACAGGGGAGTTCTTC

v_gene: TRBV12-3/TRBV12-4
j_gene: TRBJ1-6
d_gene: TRBD1
abundance: many
CDR3aa: CASSREGAVNSPLHF
CDR3nt: TGTGCCAGCAGTCGCGAGGGGGCAGTCAATTCACCCCTCCACTTT

v_gene: TRBV7-9
j_gene: TRBJ1-1
d_gene: TRBD1
abundance: -
CDR3aa: CASRPGTGWNTEAFF
CDR3nt: TGTGCCAGCAGGCCCGGGACAGGGTGGAACACTGAAGCTTTCTTT

v_gene: TRBV20-1
j_gene: TRBJ2-5
d_gene: -
abundance: -
CDR3aa: CSAPKTGQETQYF
CDR3nt: TGCAGTGCTCCGAAGACAGGACAAGAGACCCAGTACTTC

v_gene: TRBV20-1
j_gene: TRBJ2-1
d_gene: -
abundance: -
CDR3aa: CSAPSYNLNEQFF
CDR3nt: TGCAGTGCTCCCTCATATAACCTAAATGAGCAGTTCTTC

v_gene: TRBV29-1
j_gene: TRBJ1-1
d_gene: -
abundance: many
CDR3aa: CMVTNTEAFF
CDR3nt: TGCATGGTTACGAACACTGAAGCTTTCTTT

v_gene: TRBV7-2
j_gene: TRBJ2-5
d_gene: TRBD1
abundance: few
CDR3aa: CASSLALQGFRETQYF
CDR3nt: TGTGCCAGCAGCTTAGCGCTACAGGGGTTTCGAGAGACCCAGTACTTC

v_gene: TRBV6-2/TRBV6-3
j_gene: TRBJ2-1
d_gene: -
abundance: -
CDR3aa: CASRLDRSSYNEQFF
CDR3nt: TGTGCCAGCAGACTCGACAGGAGCTCCTACAATGAGCAGTTCTTC

v_gene: TRBV5-5
j_gene: TRBJ1-3
d_gene: TRBD1
abundance: few
CDR3aa: CASAIYNGQGTNTIYF
CDR3nt: TGTGCCAGCGCGATTTATAATGGACAGGGGACAAACACCATATATTTT

v_gene: TRBV7-8
j_gene: TRBJ1-1
d_gene: -
abundance: once
CDR3aa: CASSPFDTNTEAFF
CDR3nt: TGTGCCAGCAGCCCTTTCGACACGAACACTGAAGCTTTCTTT

v_gene: TRBV28
j_gene: TRBJ2-4
d_gene: -
abundance: few
CDR3aa: CASSSTPNIQYF
CDR3nt: TGTGCCAGCAGTTCCACCCCAAACATTCAGTACTTC

v_gene: TRBV11-2
j_gene: TRBJ1-5
d_gene: -
abundance: few
CDR3aa: CASSPQGEGVQPQHF
CDR3nt: TGTGCCAGCAGCCCCCAAGGGGAGGGGGTTCAGCCCCAGCATTTT